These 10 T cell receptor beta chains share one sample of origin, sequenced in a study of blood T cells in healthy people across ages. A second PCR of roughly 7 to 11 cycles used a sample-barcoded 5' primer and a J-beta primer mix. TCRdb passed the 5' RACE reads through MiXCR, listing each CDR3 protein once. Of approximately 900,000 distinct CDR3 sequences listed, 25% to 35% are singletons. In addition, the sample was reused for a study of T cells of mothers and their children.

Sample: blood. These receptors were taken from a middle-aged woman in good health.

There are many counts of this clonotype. The CDR3 DNA follows: TGCAGTGCTAGAGATATCGGACGGGGGGCGTACTACGAGCAGTACTTC. Amino acids: CSARDIGRGAYYEQYF. The chain has TRBV20-1 and TRBJ2-7; maybe TRBD2 (7 bases). The V end lost 0 bases, the J end lost 3 bases, and 18 bases lay between the germline ends. Per germline, CDR1 DFQATT and CDR2 SNEGSKA (reference sequence). There are 16 residues in the CDR3.

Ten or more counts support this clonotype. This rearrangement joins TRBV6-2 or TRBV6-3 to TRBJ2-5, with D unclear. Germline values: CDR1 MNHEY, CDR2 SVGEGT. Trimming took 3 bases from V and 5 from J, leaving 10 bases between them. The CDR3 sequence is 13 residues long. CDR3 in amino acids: CASSYVGLETQYF. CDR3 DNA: TGTGCCAGCAGTTATGTGGGGTTGGAGACCCAGTACTTC.

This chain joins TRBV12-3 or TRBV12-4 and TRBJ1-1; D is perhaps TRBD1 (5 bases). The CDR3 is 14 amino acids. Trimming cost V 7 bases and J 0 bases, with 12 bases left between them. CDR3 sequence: CASKAGGVNTEAFF. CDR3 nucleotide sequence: TGTGCCAGCAAGGCGGGAGGGGTGAACACTGAAGCTTTCTTT.

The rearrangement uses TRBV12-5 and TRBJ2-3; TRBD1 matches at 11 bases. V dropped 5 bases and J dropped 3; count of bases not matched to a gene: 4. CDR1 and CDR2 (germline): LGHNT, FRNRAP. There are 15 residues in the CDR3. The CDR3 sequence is CASGLGTGGTDTQYF. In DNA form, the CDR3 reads TGTGCTAGTGGTCTCGGGACAGGGGGAACAGATACGCAGTATTTT.

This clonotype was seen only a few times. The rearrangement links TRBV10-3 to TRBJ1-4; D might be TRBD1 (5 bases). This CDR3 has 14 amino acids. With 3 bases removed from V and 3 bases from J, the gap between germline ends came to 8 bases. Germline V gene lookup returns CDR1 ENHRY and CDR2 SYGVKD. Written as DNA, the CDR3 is TGTGCCATCAGTGATCCGGGGGCTAATGAAAAACTGTTTTTT. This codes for CAISDPGANEKLFF.

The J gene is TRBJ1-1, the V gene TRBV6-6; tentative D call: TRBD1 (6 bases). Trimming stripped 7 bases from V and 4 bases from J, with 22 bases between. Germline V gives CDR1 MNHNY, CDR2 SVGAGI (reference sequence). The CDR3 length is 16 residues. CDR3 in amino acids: CASNTISRGRGTEAFF. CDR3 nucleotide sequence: TGTGCCAGCAATACTATTAGCAGGGGAAGGGGCACTGAAGCTTTCTTT.

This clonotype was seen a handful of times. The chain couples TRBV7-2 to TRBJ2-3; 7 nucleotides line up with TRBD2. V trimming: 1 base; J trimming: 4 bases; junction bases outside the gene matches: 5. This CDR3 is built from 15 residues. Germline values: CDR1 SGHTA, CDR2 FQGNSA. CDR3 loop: CASSLVGGSPDTQYF. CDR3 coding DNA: TGTGCCAGCAGCTTAGTGGGCGGGAGCCCAGATACGCAGTATTTT.

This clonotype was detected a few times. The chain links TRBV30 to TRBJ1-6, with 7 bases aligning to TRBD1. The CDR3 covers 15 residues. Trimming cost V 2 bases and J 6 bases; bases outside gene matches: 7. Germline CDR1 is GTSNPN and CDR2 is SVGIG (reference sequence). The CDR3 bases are TGTGCCTGGAGTCTTCCGGGACAGTTTAATTCACCCCTCCACTTT. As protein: CAWSLPGQFNSPLHF.

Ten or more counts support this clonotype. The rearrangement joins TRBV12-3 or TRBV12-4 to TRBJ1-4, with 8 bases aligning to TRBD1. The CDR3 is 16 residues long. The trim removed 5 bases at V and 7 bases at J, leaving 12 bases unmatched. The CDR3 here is CASSPRLGQGSEKLFF. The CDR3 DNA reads TGTGCCAGCAGTCCGAGACTAGGACAGGGCAGTGAAAAACTGTTTTTT.

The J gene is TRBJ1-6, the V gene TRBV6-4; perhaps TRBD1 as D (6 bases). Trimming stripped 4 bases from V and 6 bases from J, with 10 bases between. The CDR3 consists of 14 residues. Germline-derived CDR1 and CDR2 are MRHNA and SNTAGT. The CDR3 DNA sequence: TGTGCCAGCAGTGTCGACAGGATTAATTCACCCCTCCACTTT. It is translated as CASSVDRINSPLHF.